Listed below are T cell receptor beta chains from one sample, sequenced in a study of Graves' ophthalmopathy and Graves' hyperthyroidism. MiXCR, run by TCRdb on the multiplex PCR reads, gives a single entry per CDR3 protein. The sample records 150,000 to 200,000 distinct CDR3 sequences, approximately 40% being singletons. Sequencing was carried out using peripheral blood. The source is a man aged 30 to 45 with Graves' ophthalmopathy. CDR3s include the opening cysteine and the closing phenylalanine or tryptophan. Fields, in order: CDR3 length, J gene, D gene, V gene, clone size, CDR3 DNA, CDR3 protein. D genes are given only for firm matches. Expanded clones get a size class; other rows say once, few or many, or leave the size out.

13,TRBJ2-7,-,TRBV30,many,TGTGCCTGGAAAGCGACGGAGGCCTACGAGCAGTACTTC,CAWKATEAYEQYF
15,TRBJ2-5,-,TRBV28,-,TGTGCCCACCGCGGGGCAGGGAACCGTTGGGAGACCCAGTACTTC,CAHRGAGNRWETQYF
16,TRBJ1-2,TRBD1,TRBV3-1,many,TGTGCCAGCAGCCAAGAGTGGGGACAGGGGAACTATGGCTACACCTTC,CASSQEWGQGNYGYTF
14,TRBJ1-6,TRBD1,TRBV2,once,TGTGCCAGCACCGACCAGGGGGCGAATTCACCCCTCCACTTT,CASTDQGANSPLHF
13,TRBJ1-1,-,TRBV28,-,TGTGCCAGCAACTTACAGGGACCAACGCCAGCTTTCTTT,CASNLQGPTPAFF
13,TRBJ1-1,-,TRBV29-1,few,TGCAGCGTAAGGGAGGGGAGTAGAACTGAAGCTTTCTTT,CSVREGSRTEAFF
13,TRBJ2-7,TRBD2,TRBV20-1,many,TGCAGTGCTTCCGGGACTAGCGGCTACGAGCAGTACTTC,CSASGTSGYEQYF
15,TRBJ2-5,-,TRBV6-5,-,TGTGCCAGCAGTTACTCCCGACAGAGCCAAGAGACCCAGTACTTC,CASSYSRQSQETQYF
14,TRBJ2-7,TRBD2,TRBV27,-,TGTGCCAGCAGTTTTCGACTAGCGGGCTACGAGCAGTACTTC,CASSFRLAGYEQYF
13,TRBJ2-7,-,TRBV19,many,TGTGCCAGTAGTATAGACATATTATACGAGCAGTACTTC,CASSIDILYEQYF
13,TRBJ1-1,-,TRBV6-1,-,TGTGCCAGCAGTACCCGGACACCCACTGAAGCTTTCTTT,CASSTRTPTEAFF
15,TRBJ2-5,TRBD2,TRBV6-5,many,TGTGCCAGCAGTTACAGGGCGGGAGGGGGAGAGACCCAGTACTTC,CASSYRAGGGETQYF
16,TRBJ2-6,-,TRBV3-1,many,TGTGCCAGCAGCCAGGGACATGACTCTGGGGCCAACGTCCTGACTTTC,CASSQGHDSGANVLTF
15,TRBJ2-2,-,TRBV18,many,TGTGCCAGCTCACCGGGTCTCCTTGCCGCCGGGGAGCTGTTTTTT,CASSPGLLAAGELFF
15,TRBJ2-7,-,TRBV7-2,many,TGTGCCAGCAGCTTGCATACGCCAGGGAACTACGAGCAGTACTTC,CASSLHTPGNYEQYF
13,TRBJ1-2,-,TRBV7-2,many,TGTGCCAGCAGCCCATCGAGGGCCTATGGCTACACCTTC,CASSPSRAYGYTF
15,TRBJ2-2,-,TRBV6-2/TRBV6-3,many,TGTGCCAGCAGCTCCGACGAGCGGCACACAAAGGAGCTGTTTTTT,CASSSDERHTKELFF
16,TRBJ2-2,TRBD2,TRBV6-5,many,TGTGCCAGCAGTTACTCGGCGGCTAGCGGGAAAGGGGAGCTGTTTTTT,CASSYSAASGKGELFF
14,TRBJ2-5,-,TRBV2,many,TGTGCCAGCAGCGGGGTGGTTCATCAGGCGACCCAGTACTTC,CASSGVVHQATQYF
17,TRBJ2-5,TRBD1,TRBV28,-,TGTGCCAGCAGTAAGAACCGGGACAGGGGTGGTGGAGAGACCCAGTACTTC,CASSKNRDRGGGETQYF
14,TRBJ1-1,-,TRBV30,many,TGTGCCGTCCAGGGTGGTTCCGGGAACACTGAAGCTTTCTTT,CAVQGGSGNTEAFF
13,TRBJ2-7,-,TRBV29-1,many,TGCAGCGCTACACCCGGGAGTACATCCGAGCAGTACTTC,CSATPGSTSEQYF
13,TRBJ2-7,-,TRBV29-1,many,TGCAGCGTTTTGACGGACAGTAGTCTCAAGCAGTACTTC,CSVLTDSSLKQYF
18,TRBJ2-7,-,TRBV28,many,TGTGCCAGCAGTCCCCGACAGGTAGTAGCGATAAGGGCCTACGAGCAGTACTTC,CASSPRQVVAIRAYEQYF
15,TRBJ2-4,-,TRBV11-2,medium-sized,TGTGCCAGCAGCTTGGGGGGATTGACCAAAAACATTCAGTACTTC,CASSLGGLTKNIQYF
13,TRBJ1-5,-,TRBV7-9,many,TGTGCCAGCGAAGAGGACGGCGATCAGCCCCAGCATTTT,CASEEDGDQPQHF
14,TRBJ1-1,-,TRBV30,many,TGTGCCTGGAGTGAGGGGTTAATGAACACTGAAGCTTTCTTT,CAWSEGLMNTEAFF
14,TRBJ2-7,TRBD1,TRBV6-5,-,TGTGCCAGCAGTTTACCGGACAGGGGTGGCGAGCAGTACTTC,CASSLPDRGGEQYF